A single sample gave rise to the 20 T cell receptor beta chains below, sequenced in a study of blood T cell repertoires in COVID-19. Only in-frame clones appear in the TCRdb table, and some are missing; sequencing was by immunoSEQ multiplex PCR. Among 240,000 or so clones listed, more than 75% were seen once. Sequenced material: PBMCs or T cells enriched from blood (not recorded which). These receptors came from a woman in her thirties or forties with acute COVID-19.

V is TRBV5-1 and J is TRBJ2-3; 10 bases fit TRBD2. The CDR3 loop spans 17 amino acids. Germline-derived CDR1 and CDR2 are SGHRS and YFSETQ. V was pared by 2 bases and J by 4 bases, with 10 bases of the junction left unmatched. CDR3 amino acids: CASSLSSGRIRADTQYF. DNA of the CDR3: TGCGCCAGCAGCTTAAGTAGCGGGAGGATTCGCGCAGATACGCAGTATTTT.

V is TRBV9 and J is TRBJ2-7; TRBD2 matches 8 bases. This CDR3 comprises 14 residues. Per the germline V gene, CDR1 is SGDLS and CDR2 is YYNGEE. Losses at the gene ends were 3 bases for V and 4 bases for J; bases not matched to a gene: 6. CDR3 amino acids: CASSGSGSGYEQYF. CDR3 nucleotide sequence: TGTGCCAGCAGCGGGAGCGGGAGTGGGTACGAGCAGTACTTC.

The V and J genes are TRBV2 and TRBJ2-7, with D possibly TRBD1 on 6 matching bases. V lost 0 bases to trimming and J lost 6 bases, with 9 bases between them. This CDR3 comprises 13 residues. Germline CDR1 is SNHLY and CDR2 is FYNNEI. CDR3 residues: CASSEARGGEQYF. The CDR3 bases are TGTGCCAGCAGTGAAGCGCGAGGGGGCGAGCAGTACTTC.

The V and J genes are TRBV18 and TRBJ2-6, with D maybe TRBD2 (6 bases). Germline V CDR1 and CDR2: KGHSH, LQKENI. The CDR3 covers 16 residues. V lost 0 bases and J lost 0, with 6 bases in between. CDR3 coding DNA: TGTGCCAGCTCACCACCGGAGGGCTCTGGGGCCAACGTCCTGACTTTC. Its translation: CASSPPEGSGANVLTF.

This chain connects TRBV4-1 to TRBJ2-7; D may be TRBD1 (6 bases). V shed 1 base and J shed 3 bases, with 7 bases lying between them. The CDR3 consists of 13 residues. The germline V gene has CDR1 MGHRA and CDR2 YSYEKL. This chain's CDR3 is CASSQVQGYEQYF. The CDR3 DNA reads TGCGCCAGCAGCCAAGTACAGGGCTACGAGCAGTACTTC.

This rearrangement joins TRBV15 to TRBJ2-7, with D possibly matching TRBD2 (6 bases). The CDR3 runs 16 residues. V was trimmed by 0 bases and J by 4 bases, leaving 16 bases between them. The germline V gene encodes CDR1 LNHNV and CDR2 YYDKDF (reference sequence). The CDR3 region has the DNA TGTGCCACCAGCAGAGAGGTCGGCAGGGCGGGGTACGAGCAGTACTTC. It yields the protein CATSREVGRAGYEQYF.

This chain uses TRBV13 with TRBJ2-7, with 7 bases fitting TRBD1. Germline V gene data show CDR1 as PRHDT and CDR2 as FYEKMQ (reference sequence). V lost 9 bases to trimming and J lost 0 bases; unmatched junction nucleotides: 5. The CDR3 loop spans 13 amino acids. CDR3 sequence: CARKTGFSYEQYF. The CDR3 nucleotides are TGTGCCAGAAAGACAGGGTTCTCCTACGAGCAGTACTTC.

The chain recombines TRBV6-5 with TRBJ2-7; possibly TRBD1 for D (5 bases). Trimming left V 9 bases short and J 3 bases short, with 15 bases between. The CDR3 is 13 residues long. The germline gives CDR1 MNHEY, CDR2 SVGAGI. The CDR3 loop is CASNLGQRYEQYF. CDR3 nucleotide sequence: TGTGCCAGTAACCTCGGACAACGCTACGAGCAGTACTTC.

The chain combines TRBV7-9 with TRBJ1-3; D not resolved. CDR1 is SEHNR, CDR2 FQNEAQ, per germline (reference sequence). There are 14 residues in the CDR3. Trimming stripped 4 bases from V and 7 bases from J, with 14 bases between. The CDR3 DNA reads TGTGCCAGCAGCTCCGATCAAAGGCGGAACACCATATATTTT. It is translated as CASSSDQRRNTIYF.

This clone was counted between two and nine times. The CDR3 reads CASSFGQQQETQYF. CDR3 sequence (DNA): TGTGCCAGCAGCTTTGGTCAACAGCAAGAGACCCAGTACTTC. This chain connects TRBV13 to TRBJ2-5; D remains ambiguous. This CDR3 comprises 14 residues. The germline V gene encodes CDR1 PRHDT and CDR2 FYEKMQ (reference sequence). The germline V and J ends were trimmed by 3 bases and 2 bases, with 10 bases remaining between them.

The chain carries TRBV30 and TRBJ1-2, with 7 bases that match TRBD1. The CDR3 has 15 amino acids. Germline V gene sequence: CDR1 GTSNPN, CDR2 SVGIG (reference sequence). V shed 4 bases and J 1 base; nucleotides not matched to a gene: 9. This CDR3 is CAWMEGAQFNYGYTF. The CDR3 region has the DNA TGTGCCTGGATGGAGGGGGCGCAGTTTAACTATGGCTACACCTTC.

The V call is TRBV6-5, the J call TRBJ1-1; possible D gene TRBD1, 5 bases. V was trimmed by 7 bases and J by 0 bases, leaving 15 bases between them. In germline, CDR1 is MNHEY, CDR2 SVGAGI. The CDR3 length is 15 residues. The CDR3 DNA is TGTGCCAGCACTCAATTGGGGCGGATGAACACTGAAGCTTTCTTT. This gives the protein CASTQLGRMNTEAFF.

The chain employs TRBV5-1 and TRBJ2-1; 9 bases are shared with TRBD2. The CDR3 sequence is 15 residues long. Germline CDR1 SGHRS, CDR2 YFSETQ. With 2 bases clipped from V and 5 bases from J, the junction kept 5 bases outside the gene matches. The CDR3 DNA reads as TGCGCCAGCAGCTTTAGCGGGAGTGGAAACAATGAGCAGTTCTTC. It codes for CASSFSGSGNNEQFF.

The CDR3 region is CASSLRTGGLGEQYF. DNA for the CDR3: TGTGCCAGTAGTCTTCGGACAGGGGGCCTGGGCGAGCAGTACTTC. This sequence joins TRBV19 and TRBJ2-7; 11 nucleotides line up with TRBD1. This CDR3 contains 15 residues. The germline V gene encodes CDR1 LNHDA and CDR2 SQIVND (reference sequence). V shed 5 bases, J shed 6 bases, and the junction held 9 bases outside the gene matches.

The chain employs TRBV2 and TRBJ2-1, with D perhaps matching TRBD2 (5 bases). CDR3 length equals 15 residues. Trimming stripped 8 bases from V and 5 bases from J, with 19 bases between. The germline V gene encodes CDR1 SNHLY and CDR2 FYNNEI. The CDR3 DNA is TGTGCCAGCCGCCGGGTGGGTGGGAGTAACAATGAGCAGTTCTTC. Translating it yields CASRRVGGSNNEQFF. The full variable domain, rest sourced from reference TRBV2 and TRBJ2-1, is EPEVTQTPSHQVTQMGQEVILRCVPISNHLYFYWYRQILGQKVEFLVSFYNNEISEKSEIFDDQFSVERPDGSNFTLKIRSTKLEDSAMYFCASRRVGGSNNEQFFGPGTRLTVL.

The chain has TRBV9 and TRBJ2-1; 7 bases fit TRBD1. Germline V CDR1 and CDR2: SGDLS, YYNGEE. The CDR3 totals 13 residues. The ends lost 4 bases at V and 8 bases at J; junction bases unmatched: 6. This CDR3 reads CASSTGDGYEQFF. CDR3 coding DNA: TGTGCCAGCAGCACAGGGGACGGCTATGAGCAGTTCTTC.

CDR3 sequence: CASSSPTGNYGYTF. CDR3 bases: TGTGCCAGCAGCTCCCCGACAGGGAACTATGGCTACACCTTC. The chain couples TRBV5-6 to TRBJ1-2, with TRBD1 matching 7 bases. There are 14 residues in the CDR3. Germline V gene lookup returns CDR1 SGHDT and CDR2 YYEEEE. V lost 3 bases and J lost 2; bases outside the gene matches: 4. Combining the CDR3 with reference TRBV5-6 and TRBJ1-2 gives the whole variable domain DAGVTQSPTHLIKTRGQQVTLRCSPKSGHDTVSWYQQALGQGPQFIFQYYEEEERQRGNFPDRFSGHQFPNYSSELNVNALLLGDSALYLCASSSPTGNYGYTFGSGTRLTVV.

This clone was counted once. The J gene is TRBJ2-7, the V gene TRBV18; TRBD1 agrees at 9 bases. Germline-derived CDR1 and CDR2 are KGHSH and LQKENI. Trimming removed 3 bases from V and 4 bases from J; junction bases left unmatched: 7. This CDR3 is 15 amino acids long. Here the CDR3 reads CASSPRDREQYEQYF. The CDR3 DNA reads as TGTGCCAGCTCACCCCGGGACAGGGAGCAGTACGAGCAGTACTTC.

Details on this clone: This may stem from a read error, because a much larger clone lies one nucleotide away. The rearrangement links TRBV7-6 to TRBJ2-2; 7 bases align to TRBD1. There are 14 residues in the CDR3. V gave up 5 bases and J gave up 3 bases; unmatched junction bases: 3. CDR1 is SGHVS, CDR2 FNYEAQ, per germline. CDR3 loop: CASSQGQYTGELFF. For the CDR3, the DNA is TGTGCCAGCAGCCAGGGACAGTACACCGGGGAGCTGTTTTTT.

The CDR3 sequence: CASSVTGHNNSPLHF. DNA for the CDR3: TGTGCCAGCAGCGTCACGGGACACAATAATTCACCCCTCCACTTT. This rearrangement joins TRBV9 to TRBJ1-6, with D maybe TRBD1 (6 bases). Per the germline V gene, CDR1 is SGDLS and CDR2 is YYNGEE. Trimming left V 2 bases short and J 5 bases short, with 11 bases between. This CDR3 has 15 residues.